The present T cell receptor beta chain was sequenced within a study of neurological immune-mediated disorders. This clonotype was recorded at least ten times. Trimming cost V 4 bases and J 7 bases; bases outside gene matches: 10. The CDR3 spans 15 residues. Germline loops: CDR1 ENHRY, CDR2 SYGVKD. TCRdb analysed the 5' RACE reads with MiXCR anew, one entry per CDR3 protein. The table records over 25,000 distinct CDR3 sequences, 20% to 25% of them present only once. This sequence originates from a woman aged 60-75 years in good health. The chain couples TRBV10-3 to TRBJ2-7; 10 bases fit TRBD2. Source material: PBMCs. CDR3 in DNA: TGTGCCATCAGTGGGCCTAGCGGGAGAATGGGAGAGCAGTACTTC. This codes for CAISGPSGRMGEQYF.